Sequencing of this TCR beta chain was carried out in a study of T cells in Graves' hyperthyroidism and ophthalmopathy. Graves' hyperthyroidism qualified as stable when ophthalmopathy did not progress within 18 months. The study excluded patients with uncontrolled infection, other autoimmune disease, pregnancy or lactation. General study findings and limits: Blood also held most thyroid clonotypes expanded beyond 0.001.

Points on this clonotype: What it recognizes is unknown.

The investigators amplified TCR beta CDR3 regions from RNA transcripts. First-round RT-PCR with HTBI primers amplified the TCR CDR3 region. TCRdb redid the calling of the multiplex PCR reads with MiXCR, one entry per CDR3 protein. Among about 560,000 distinct CDR3 sequences listed, 15% to 17% were seen once. The CDR3 has 13 residues. V was clipped by 5 bases and J by 5 bases, with 10 bases between them. Germline V CDR1 and CDR2: MNHNS, SASEGT. Sample: blood. The J gene is TRBJ1-5, the V gene TRBV6-1, with D unclear. This clonotype was sampled from a woman aged 25 to 39 with Graves' hyperthyroidism. The CDR3 DNA sequence: TGTGCCAGCAGTCGGACGGACGATCAGCCCCAGCATTTT. It yields the protein CASSRTDDQPQHF.